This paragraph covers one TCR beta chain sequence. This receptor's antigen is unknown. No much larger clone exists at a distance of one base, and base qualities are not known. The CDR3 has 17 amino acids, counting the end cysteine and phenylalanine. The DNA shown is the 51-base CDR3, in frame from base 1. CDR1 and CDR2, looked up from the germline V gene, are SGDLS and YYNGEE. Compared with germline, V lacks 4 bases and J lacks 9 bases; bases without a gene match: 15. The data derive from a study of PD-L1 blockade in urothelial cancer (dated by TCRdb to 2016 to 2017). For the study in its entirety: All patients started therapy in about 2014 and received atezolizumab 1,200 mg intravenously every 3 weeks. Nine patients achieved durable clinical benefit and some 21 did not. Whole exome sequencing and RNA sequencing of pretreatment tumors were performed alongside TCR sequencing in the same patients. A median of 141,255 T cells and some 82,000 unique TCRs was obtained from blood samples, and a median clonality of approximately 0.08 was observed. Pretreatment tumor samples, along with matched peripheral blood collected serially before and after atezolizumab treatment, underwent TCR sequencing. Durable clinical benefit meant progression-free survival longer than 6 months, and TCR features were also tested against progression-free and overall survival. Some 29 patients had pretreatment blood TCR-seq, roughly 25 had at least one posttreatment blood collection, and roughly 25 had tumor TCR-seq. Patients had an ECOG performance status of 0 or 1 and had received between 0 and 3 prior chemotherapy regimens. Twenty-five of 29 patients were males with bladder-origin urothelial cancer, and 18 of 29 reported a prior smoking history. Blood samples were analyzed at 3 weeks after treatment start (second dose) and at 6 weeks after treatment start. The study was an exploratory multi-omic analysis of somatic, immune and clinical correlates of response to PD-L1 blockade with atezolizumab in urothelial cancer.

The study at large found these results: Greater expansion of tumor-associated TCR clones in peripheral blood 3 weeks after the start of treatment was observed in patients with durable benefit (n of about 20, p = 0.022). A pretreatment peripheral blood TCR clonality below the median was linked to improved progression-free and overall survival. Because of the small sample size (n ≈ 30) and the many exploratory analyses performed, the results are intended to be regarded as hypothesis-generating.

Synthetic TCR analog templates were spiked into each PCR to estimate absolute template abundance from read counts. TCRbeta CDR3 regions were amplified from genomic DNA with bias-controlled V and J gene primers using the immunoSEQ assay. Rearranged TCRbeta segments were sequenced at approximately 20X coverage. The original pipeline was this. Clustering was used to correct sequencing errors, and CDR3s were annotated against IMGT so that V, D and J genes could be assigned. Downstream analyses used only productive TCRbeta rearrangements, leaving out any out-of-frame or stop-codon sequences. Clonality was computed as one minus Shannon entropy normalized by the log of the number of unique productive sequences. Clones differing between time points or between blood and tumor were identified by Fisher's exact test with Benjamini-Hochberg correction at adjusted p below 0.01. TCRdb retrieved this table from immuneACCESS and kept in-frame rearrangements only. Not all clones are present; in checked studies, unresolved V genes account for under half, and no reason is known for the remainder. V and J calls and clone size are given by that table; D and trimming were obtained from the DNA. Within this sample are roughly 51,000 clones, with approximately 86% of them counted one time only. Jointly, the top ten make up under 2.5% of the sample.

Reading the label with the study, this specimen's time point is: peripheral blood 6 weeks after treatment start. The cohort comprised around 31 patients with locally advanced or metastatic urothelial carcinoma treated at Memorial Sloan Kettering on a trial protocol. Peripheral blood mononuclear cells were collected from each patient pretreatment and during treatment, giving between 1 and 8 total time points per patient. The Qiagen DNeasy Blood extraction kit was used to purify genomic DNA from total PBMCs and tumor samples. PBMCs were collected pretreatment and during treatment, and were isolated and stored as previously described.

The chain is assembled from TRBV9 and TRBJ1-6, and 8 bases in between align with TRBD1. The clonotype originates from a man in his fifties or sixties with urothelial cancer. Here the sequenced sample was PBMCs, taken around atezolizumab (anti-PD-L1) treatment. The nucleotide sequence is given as TGTGCCAGCAGCACCGACGGACAGGGCCTCCCAGGTTCACCCCTCCACTTT. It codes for CASSTDGQGLPGSPLHF.